The rows below give T cell receptor beta chains drawn from one sample of a study of T cells in tumors after PD-1 blockade. Assay: immunoSEQ multiplex PCR; the TCRdb copy retains only in-frame clones and omits some. This table has about 63,000 clones, roughly 70% appearing once. The input for sequencing was PBMCs, taken after anti-PD-1 treatment. The receptors come from a human donor with basal cell carcinoma. The CDR3 runs from the conserved cysteine through the conserved F or W. A D gene is named only where the DNA matches it firmly. Clone size is shown for a subset of rows, as once, few, many or a class of expanded clone.

d_call j_call v_call clone_size cdr3_length cdr3_nt cdr3_aa
TRBD1 TRBJ1-1 TRBV5-6 NA 16 TGTGCCAGCAGCATAAGACCAGGGGGCCCGTTGACTGAAGCTTTCTTT CASSIRPGGPLTEAFF
NA TRBJ1-1 TRBV4-2 NA 15 TGTGCCAGCAGCCTGAGATGGATCGAGAACACTGAAGCTTTCTTT CASSLRWIENTEAFF
NA TRBJ1-1 TRBV2 NA 15 TGTGCCAGCAGTGGAGGCGGGACACTGAACACTGAAGCTTTCTTT CASSGGGTLNTEAFF
TRBD1 TRBJ2-4 TRBV28 NA 17 TGTGCCAGCAGAATAGGGACAGCAGTTATAGCCAAAAACATTCAGTACTTC CASRIGTAVIAKNIQYF
NA TRBJ2-2 TRBV30 NA 15 TGTGCCTGGAGTGTACGAGGGTCTCTGACCGGGGAGCTGTTTTTT CAWSVRGSLTGELFF
NA TRBJ2-2 TRBV30 few 14 TGTGCCTGGAGTTTTGGGACAATGATCGGGGAGCTGTTTTTT CAWSFGTMIGELFF
NA TRBJ1-4 TRBV5-1 NA 14 TGCGCCAGCAGCTTGGGCCAGGGTTATGAAAAACTGTTTTTT CASSLGQGYEKLFF
NA TRBJ1-5 TRBV5-3 NA 14 TGTGCCAGAAGCTTGGGACAGCTCAATCAGCCCCAGCATTTT CARSLGQLNQPQHF
NA TRBJ2-2 TRBV19 NA 13 TGTGCCAGTAGTATAGATGTCTTAAGAGAGCTGTTTTTT CASSIDVLRELFF
NA TRBJ1-3 TRBV5-4 NA 12 TGTGCCAGCAGCTTTCAGGGAAACACCATATATTTT CASSFQGNTIYF
NA TRBJ2-2 TRBV13 NA 12 TGTGCCAGCAGCTTAACTAACGGGGAGCTGTTTTTT CASSLTNGELFF
TRBD2 TRBJ2-7 TRBV5-5 NA 15 TGTGCCAGCAGCTTGGAGCGGGACTGGTCCTACGAGCAGTACTTC CASSLERDWSYEQYF
NA TRBJ2-5 TRBV10-3 NA 16 TGTGCCATCAGTGGGGGGGACAGTTCATTAGAGGAGACCCAGTACTTC CAISGGDSSLEETQYF
NA TRBJ2-7 TRBV19 NA 16 TGTGCCAGTAGTACCATGTGGACGGCCAGCTCCTACGAGCAGTACTTC CASSTMWTASSYEQYF
TRBD1 TRBJ2-7 TRBV5-5 NA 15 TGTGCCAGCAGGGTCCAGACAGGGCCGTCCTACGAGCAGTACTTC CASRVQTGPSYEQYF
TRBD2 TRBJ2-7 TRBV5-1 NA 17 TGCGCCAGCAGCTTTGGGGGGGGACGAACCCCGGCCTACGAGCAGTACTTC CASSFGGGRTPAYEQYF
NA TRBJ1-3 TRBV30 medium-sized 15 TGTGCCTGGAGTCACCGACAGTACTCTGGAAACACCATATATTTT CAWSHRQYSGNTIYF
TRBD2 TRBJ2-3 TRBV5-1 NA 13 TGCGCCAGCAGCTCGGGGGGAAGGGATACGCAGTATTTT CASSSGGRDTQYF
NA TRBJ2-5 TRBV5-6 NA 15 TGTGCCAGCAGCTCTGAGACGGTCGTTGGGGAGACCCAGTACTTC CASSSETVVGETQYF
NA TRBJ2-7 TRBV7-2 NA 18 TGTGCCAGCAGGCAACTAGGGTCAGCCGGGGGGCGGGGAGTCGAGCAGTACTTC CASRQLGSAGGRGVEQYF
TRBD2 TRBJ2-1 TRBV30 NA 15 TGTGCCTGGAGTAGGGAGCGGGGGGGCAGGGGGCCTCAGTTCTTC CAWSRERGGRGPQFF
NA TRBJ2-7 TRBV12-3/TRBV12-4 NA 13 TGTGCCAGCAGTTTCGGTCCTAATTACGAGCAGTACTTC CASSFGPNYEQYF
TRBD2 TRBJ2-2 TRBV6-4 medium-sized 14 TGTGCCAGCAGTGAAAGCGGGGGCACCGGGGAGCTGTTTTTT CASSESGGTGELFF
NA TRBJ2-3 TRBV5-1 NA 16 TGCGCCAGCAGCTTGGCCAGTCAGGGAGGCACAGATACGCAGTATTTT CASSLASQGGTDTQYF
NA TRBJ2-7 TRBV3-1/TRBV3-2 NA 16 TGTGCCAGCAGCCAAGGGGCAGGCCTCCCCCCCTACGAGCAGTACTTC CASSQGAGLPPYEQYF
NA TRBJ1-3 TRBV28 few 20 TGTGCCAGCAGTTTATGGGGGGACGCCAAAGGGCACAACTCTGGAAACACCATATATTTT CASSLWGDAKGHNSGNTIYF
NA TRBJ1-2 TRBV27 NA 14 TGTGCCAGCAGCACCCGTGAGGGATACTATGGCTACACCTTC CASSTREGYYGYTF
NA TRBJ1-2 TRBV5-6 NA 12 TGTGCCAGCAGCAACAACAGGGCTGGCTACACCTTC CASSNNRAGYTF
TRBD2 TRBJ2-1 TRBV29-1 few 13 TGCAGCGCCGGAGCGGGGGGGCCGAATGAGCAGTTCTTC CSAGAGGPNEQFF
NA TRBJ1-2 TRBV3-1/TRBV3-2 NA 14 TGTGCCAGCAGCCACGAGGGCGTAGGCTATGGCTACACCTTC CASSHEGVGYGYTF
TRBD2 TRBJ2-5 TRBV5-1 once 15 TGCGCCAGCAGCGAGGGACTAGCGACGCAAGAGACCCAGTACTTC CASSEGLATQETQYF
NA TRBJ1-4 TRBV11-3 NA 16 TGTGCCAGCAGCCCCGGCGGTGGCGTCTCTAATGAAAAACTGTTTTTT CASSPGGGVSNEKLFF
NA TRBJ2-1 TRBV12-1 NA 17 TGTGCCAGCAGCCCTCTCCTATTGGGGGGCCCCTACAATGAGCAGTTCTTC CASSPLLLGGPYNEQFF
NA TRBJ1-2 TRBV7-9 NA 15 TGTGCCAGCAGCCCCTGGTTAGATTCCAACTATGGCTACACCTTC CASSPWLDSNYGYTF
NA TRBJ1-2 TRBV12-3/TRBV12-4 NA 13 TGTGCCAGCAGCTACGGGACATCGGGAGGCTACACCTTC CASSYGTSGGYTF
TRBD1 TRBJ1-1 TRBV6-1 NA 18 TGTGCCAGCAGTGAAGCGCTTGGGACAGGGGGCGTAAGCACTGAAGCTTTCTTT CASSEALGTGGVSTEAFF
TRBD1 TRBJ1-6 TRBV30 few 15 TGTGCCTGGAGTGTACAGGAGGGGGCCCATTCACCCCTCCACTTT CAWSVQEGAHSPLHF
NA TRBJ2-6 TRBV6-2/TRBV6-3 NA 14 TGTGCCAGCAGTTACTTATCTGGGGCCAACGTCCTGACTTTC CASSYLSGANVLTF
NA TRBJ1-1 TRBV5-5 NA 15 TGTGCCAGCAGCTTGCTATCCTTGGGGGGCACTGAAGCTTTCTTT CASSLLSLGGTEAFF